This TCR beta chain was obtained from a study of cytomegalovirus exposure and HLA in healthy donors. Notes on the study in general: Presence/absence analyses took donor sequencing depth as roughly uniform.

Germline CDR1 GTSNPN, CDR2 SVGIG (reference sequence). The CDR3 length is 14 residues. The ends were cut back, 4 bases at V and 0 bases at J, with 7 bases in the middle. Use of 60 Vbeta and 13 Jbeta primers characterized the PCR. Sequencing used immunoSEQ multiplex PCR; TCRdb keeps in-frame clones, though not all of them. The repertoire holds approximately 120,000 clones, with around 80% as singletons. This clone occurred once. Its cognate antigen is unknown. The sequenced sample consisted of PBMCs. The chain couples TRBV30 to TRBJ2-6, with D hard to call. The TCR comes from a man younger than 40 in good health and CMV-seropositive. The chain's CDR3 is CAWNLVSGANVLTF. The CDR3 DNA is TGTGCCTGGAACTTAGTCTCTGGGGCCAACGTCCTGACTTTC.